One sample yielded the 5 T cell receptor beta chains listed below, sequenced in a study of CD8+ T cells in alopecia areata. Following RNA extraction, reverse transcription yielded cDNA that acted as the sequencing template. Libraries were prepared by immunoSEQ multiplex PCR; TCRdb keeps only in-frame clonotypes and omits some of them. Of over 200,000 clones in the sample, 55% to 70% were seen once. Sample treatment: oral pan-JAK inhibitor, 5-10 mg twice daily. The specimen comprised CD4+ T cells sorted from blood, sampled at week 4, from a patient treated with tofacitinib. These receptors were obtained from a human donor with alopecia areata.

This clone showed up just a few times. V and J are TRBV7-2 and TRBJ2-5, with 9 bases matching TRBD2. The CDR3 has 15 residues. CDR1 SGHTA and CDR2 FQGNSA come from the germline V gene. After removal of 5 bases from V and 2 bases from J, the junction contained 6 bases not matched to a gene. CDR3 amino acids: CASSTTLAGQETQYF. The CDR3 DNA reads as TGTGCCAGCAGCACAACCCTAGCGGGGCAAGAGACCCAGTACTTC.

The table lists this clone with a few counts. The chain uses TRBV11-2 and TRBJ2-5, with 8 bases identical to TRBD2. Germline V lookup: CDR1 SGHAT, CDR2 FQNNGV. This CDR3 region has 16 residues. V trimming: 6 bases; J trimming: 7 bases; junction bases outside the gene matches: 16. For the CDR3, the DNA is TGTGCCAGCAGTCAATACGGGGCGGGGGGCCACGGGACCCAGTACTTC. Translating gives CASSQYGAGGHGTQYF.

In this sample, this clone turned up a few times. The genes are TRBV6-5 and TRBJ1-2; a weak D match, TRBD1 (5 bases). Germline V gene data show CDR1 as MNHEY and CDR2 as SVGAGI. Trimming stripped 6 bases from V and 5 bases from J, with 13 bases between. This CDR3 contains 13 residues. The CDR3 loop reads CASRTVTPYGYTF. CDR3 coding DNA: TGTGCCAGCAGGACAGTTACCCCTTATGGCTACACCTTC.

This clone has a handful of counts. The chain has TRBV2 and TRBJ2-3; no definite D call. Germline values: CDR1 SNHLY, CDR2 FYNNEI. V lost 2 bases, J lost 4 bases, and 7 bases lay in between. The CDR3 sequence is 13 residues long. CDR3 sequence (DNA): TGTGCCAGCAGTGAAATTAGTGCAGATACGCAGTATTTT. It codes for CASSEISADTQYF.

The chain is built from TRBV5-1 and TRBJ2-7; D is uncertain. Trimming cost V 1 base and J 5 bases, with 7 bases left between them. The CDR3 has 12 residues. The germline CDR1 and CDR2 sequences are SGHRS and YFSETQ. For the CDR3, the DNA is TGCGCCAGCAGCTTGCCTTCGAACGAGCAGTACTTC. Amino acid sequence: CASSLPSNEQYF. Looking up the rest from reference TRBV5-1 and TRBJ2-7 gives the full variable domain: KAGVTQTPRYLIKTRGQQVTLSCSPISGHRSVSWYQQTPGQGLQFLFEYFSETQRNKGNFPGRFSGRQFSNSRSEMNVSTLELGDSALYLCASSLPSNEQYFGPGTRLTVT.